This TCR beta chain was sequenced in a study of blood T cell repertoires in COVID-19. Turning to the study itself: Italy, Spain and the United States were the sources of the convalescent and acute COVID-19 samples. T cells, B-cell-depleted T cells, or PBMCs provided the cDNA or gDNA that served as material.

Authors' processing steps: Estimates of nucleated cell counts were drawn from the amplification of reference gene primers. Here immunoSEQ multiplex PCR was the method, and the copy in TCRdb shows in-frame clones only, minus some. V and J calls and clone size are copied from that table; D and trimming were computed from the DNA. The sample records roughly 60,000 clones, about nine tenths being singletons. Germline CDR1 MDHEN, CDR2 SYDVKM. CDR3 length equals 15 residues. The J segment lost 5 bases and the V segment lost 6 bases, leaving 9 bases of the junction unmatched. The clonotype was recovered from a human donor with acute or convalescent COVID-19. The donor label of this sample is uncertain. The sequencing sample was made of peripheral blood. The chain is built from TRBV28 and TRBJ2-1; 8 bases are shared with TRBD2. CDR3 DNA sequence: TGTGCCAGCAGGCGCGCGGGGGGTGACCACAATGAGCAGTTCTTC. Protein sequence: CASRRAGGDHNEQFF.